Listed below are T cell receptor beta chains from one sample, sequenced in a study of synovial regulatory T cells in juvenile arthritis. Sequencing used immunoSEQ multiplex PCR; TCRdb keeps in-frame clones, though not all of them. This sample's clone table lists roughly 8,000 clones. Sequencing was done on a sample of Treg cells from blood. These receptors all come from a donor aged 2-30 years with juvenile idiopathic arthritis. Both conserved end residues are part of each CDR3. Fields, in order: V gene, clone size, J gene, CDR3 protein. Size is stated for part of the rows, as once, few or many counts, or as a class when the clone is expanded.

v_call: TRBV9
clone_size: NA
j_call: TRBJ1-2
cdr3_aa: CASSQGARGYTF

v_call: TRBV6-5
clone_size: NA
j_call: TRBJ2-7
cdr3_aa: CASSWRGDMLGVQYF

v_call: TRBV7-3
clone_size: NA
j_call: TRBJ1-1
cdr3_aa: CASSLSPGPLNTEAFF

v_call: TRBV7-2
clone_size: NA
j_call: TRBJ1-3
cdr3_aa: CASSLIWGRWGNTIYF

v_call: TRBV7-9
clone_size: medium-sized
j_call: TRBJ1-5
cdr3_aa: CASSLAGSNQPQHF

v_call: TRBV6-1
clone_size: NA
j_call: TRBJ2-3
cdr3_aa: CASRNRRLRTDTQYF

v_call: TRBV19
clone_size: NA
j_call: TRBJ1-3
cdr3_aa: CASRLDSSGNTIYF

v_call: TRBV19
clone_size: medium-sized
j_call: TRBJ2-7
cdr3_aa: CASRAGGPGEQYF

v_call: TRBV9
clone_size: NA
j_call: TRBJ2-6
cdr3_aa: CASDRNYQPKGANVLTF

v_call: TRBV10-3
clone_size: NA
j_call: TRBJ2-3
cdr3_aa: CAIADRVADTQYF

v_call: TRBV30
clone_size: NA
j_call: TRBJ1-4
cdr3_aa: CAWTGLAEKLFF

v_call: TRBV10-2
clone_size: medium-sized
j_call: TRBJ1-2
cdr3_aa: CASRGQGVDGYTF

v_call: TRBV30
clone_size: NA
j_call: TRBJ2-7
cdr3_aa: CAWSRFLGRTDIYEQYF

v_call: TRBV6-6
clone_size: medium-sized
j_call: TRBJ1-2
cdr3_aa: CASSYSTDRGYTF

v_call: TRBV6-1
clone_size: NA
j_call: TRBJ2-1
cdr3_aa: CASMERDRGRDEQFF

v_call: TRBV5-1
clone_size: NA
j_call: TRBJ2-5
cdr3_aa: CASKPLGRETQYF

v_call: TRBV5-1
clone_size: NA
j_call: TRBJ1-1
cdr3_aa: CASSGSKNTEAFF

v_call: TRBV7-9
clone_size: NA
j_call: TRBJ1-2
cdr3_aa: CASSLEVNYGYTF

v_call: TRBV28
clone_size: NA
j_call: TRBJ1-4
cdr3_aa: CASSLDRTNEKLFF

v_call: TRBV19
clone_size: NA
j_call: TRBJ1-2
cdr3_aa: CASSIVGGNSGSVYGYTF

v_call: TRBV10-3
clone_size: NA
j_call: TRBJ2-7
cdr3_aa: CAISESGGQYF

v_call: TRBV19
clone_size: NA
j_call: TRBJ1-2
cdr3_aa: CASSISRANYGYTF

v_call: TRBV4-2
clone_size: NA
j_call: TRBJ2-2
cdr3_aa: CASSLGQTTGELFF

v_call: TRBV27
clone_size: NA
j_call: TRBJ2-6
cdr3_aa: CASSFSPGANVLTF

v_call: TRBV6-1
clone_size: medium-sized
j_call: TRBJ2-7
cdr3_aa: CASRPPTGVREQYF

v_call: TRBV27
clone_size: medium-sized
j_call: TRBJ2-1
cdr3_aa: CASRRTGTSNEQFF

v_call: TRBV6-5
clone_size: NA
j_call: TRBJ1-2
cdr3_aa: CASRPLSEYGYTF

v_call: TRBV28
clone_size: NA
j_call: TRBJ1-6
cdr3_aa: CASRRTGLYNSPLHF

v_call: TRBV28
clone_size: NA
j_call: TRBJ1-5
cdr3_aa: CASSLRVGAHQPQHF

v_call: TRBV18
clone_size: NA
j_call: TRBJ2-7
cdr3_aa: CASSPEVAQYF

v_call: TRBV9
clone_size: NA
j_call: TRBJ1-2
cdr3_aa: CASSVEQGRTGQPSYGYTF

v_call: TRBV6-1
clone_size: NA
j_call: TRBJ1-6
cdr3_aa: CASRSPGFYSPLHF

v_call: TRBV2
clone_size: NA
j_call: TRBJ2-2
cdr3_aa: CASSESGQKSGELFF

v_call: TRBV5-4
clone_size: NA
j_call: TRBJ1-2
cdr3_aa: CASSAGPQAENYGHTF

v_call: TRBV5-1
clone_size: NA
j_call: TRBJ1-5
cdr3_aa: CASSPDPWSQPQHF

v_call: TRBV5-1
clone_size: NA
j_call: TRBJ1-3
cdr3_aa: CASSPTAQISGNTIYF

v_call: TRBV15
clone_size: NA
j_call: TRBJ1-2
cdr3_aa: CATSRELRGGGYTF

v_call: TRBV7-2
clone_size: NA
j_call: TRBJ2-3
cdr3_aa: CASSSVAGFTYTQYF

v_call: TRBV19
clone_size: NA
j_call: TRBJ2-7
cdr3_aa: CASSGHSSSYEQYF

v_call: TRBV16
clone_size: NA
j_call: TRBJ1-2
cdr3_aa: CASSQYPGSLFTF

v_call: TRBV6-6
clone_size: NA
j_call: TRBJ2-1
cdr3_aa: CASKSGGSSYNEQFF

v_call: TRBV11-2
clone_size: NA
j_call: TRBJ2-5
cdr3_aa: CASSLEQVRGTQYF

v_call: TRBV28
clone_size: NA
j_call: TRBJ1-1
cdr3_aa: CASSWTGRTEAFF

v_call: TRBV4-1
clone_size: NA
j_call: TRBJ2-7
cdr3_aa: CASSQVISLEQYF

v_call: TRBV28
clone_size: NA
j_call: TRBJ2-3
cdr3_aa: CASSLAGWVGGGSTDTQYF

v_call: TRBV2
clone_size: NA
j_call: TRBJ2-7
cdr3_aa: CASKVEGTEIYEQYF

v_call: TRBV5-5
clone_size: NA
j_call: TRBJ2-3
cdr3_aa: CASSLVWTGTTDTQYF

v_call: TRBV4-3
clone_size: NA
j_call: TRBJ2-2
cdr3_aa: CASSQDLRRGPDPANTGELFF